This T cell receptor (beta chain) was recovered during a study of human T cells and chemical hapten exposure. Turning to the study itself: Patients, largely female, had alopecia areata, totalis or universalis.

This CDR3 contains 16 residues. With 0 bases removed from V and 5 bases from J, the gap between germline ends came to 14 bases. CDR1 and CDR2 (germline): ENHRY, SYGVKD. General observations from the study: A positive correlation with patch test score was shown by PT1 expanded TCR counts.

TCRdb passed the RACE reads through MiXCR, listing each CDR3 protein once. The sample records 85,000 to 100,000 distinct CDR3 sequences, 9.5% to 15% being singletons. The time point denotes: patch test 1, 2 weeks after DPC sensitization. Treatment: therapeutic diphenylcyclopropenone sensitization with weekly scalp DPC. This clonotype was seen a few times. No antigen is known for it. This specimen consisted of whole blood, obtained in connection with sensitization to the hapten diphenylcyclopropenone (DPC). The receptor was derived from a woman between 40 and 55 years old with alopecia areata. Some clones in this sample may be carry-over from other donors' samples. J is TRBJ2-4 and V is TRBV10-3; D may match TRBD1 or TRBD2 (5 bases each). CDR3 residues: CAISESKGMGENIQYF. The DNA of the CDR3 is TGTGCCATCAGTGAGTCGAAGGGGATGGGGGAAAACATTCAGTACTTC.